These 31 T cell receptor beta chains came from one sample sequenced in a study of blood T cells in healthy people across ages. A sample-barcoded 5' primer and a J-beta primer mix were used in a second PCR of about 7 to 12 cycles. TCRdb re-derived calls from the 5' RACE reads in MiXCR, one entry per CDR3 protein. The sample yields under 1 million distinct CDR3 sequences, 40% to 50% seen once. Sequenced input: blood. Receptors were obtained from a man aged 60 to 69 in good health.

The chain links TRBV7-6 to TRBJ2-2; 11 nucleotides match TRBD1. There are 16 residues in the CDR3. With V trimmed by 3 bases and J by 3 bases, 3 bases remained unmatched. Germline assignment: CDR1 SGHVS and CDR2 FNYEAQ. CDR3 sequence: CASSFGQGAYTGELFF. The DNA of the CDR3 is TGTGCCAGCAGCTTCGGACAGGGGGCGTACACCGGGGAGCTGTTTTTT.

This clonotype turned up a few times. CDR3 DNA sequence: TGTGCCAGCAGCCAACGACCTTCGAGCCGGGCATCCGGCGAGCAGTACTTC. Translating gives CASSQRPSSRASGEQYF. This chain uses TRBV3-1 with TRBJ2-5; no definite D call. The J call may be wrong; the DNA end is better matched by TRBJ2-7. Looked up from germline, CDR1 is LGHDT and CDR2 is YNNKEL (reference sequence). The CDR3 extends over 17 amino acids.

The genes are TRBV7-2 and TRBJ1-2, with a possible D match to TRBD1 (6 bases). V gave up 5 bases and J gave up 4 bases, with 20 bases separating them. CDR1 and CDR2 from the germline V gene are SGHTA and FQGNSA. The CDR3 is 16 amino acids. CDR3 residues: CASSTHRVGDGYGYTF. The CDR3 DNA reads TGTGCCAGCAGCACACACAGGGTCGGTGACGGCTATGGCTACACCTTC. Full variable domain (missing parts from reference TRBV7-2 and TRBJ1-2): GAGVSQSPSNKVTEKGKDVELRCDPISGHTALYWYRQSLGQGLEFLIYFQGNSAPDKSGLPSDRFSAERTGGSVSTLTIQRTQQEDSAVYLCASSTHRVGDGYGYTFGSGTRLTVV.

The genes are TRBV15 and TRBJ2-3; D is possibly TRBD2 (5 bases). CDR3 length equals 17 residues. V lost 0 bases to trimming and J lost 4 bases, with 17 bases between them. CDR1 and CDR2 (germline): LNHNV, YYDKDF (reference sequence). CDR3 nucleotides: TGTGCCACCAGCAGAGATCGCGGGCCCCGAGGCCCAGATACGCAGTATTTT. This encodes CATSRDRGPRGPDTQYF.

There are many counts of this clonotype. The chain couples TRBV14 to TRBJ2-5, with 7 bases matching TRBD1. The DNA end is a closer match to TRBJ2-7, so the J assignment may be wrong. CDR1 and CDR2 from the germline V gene are SGHDN and FVKESK. CDR3 size: 12 residues. CDR3 sequence reads: CASSPSGGEQYF. CDR3 nucleotide sequence: TGTGCCAGCAGCCCTTCAGGGGGCGAGCAGTACTTC.

This clonotype was detected only a few times. This chain connects TRBV7-9 to TRBJ2-7; 8 bases line up with TRBD1. J lost 3 bases, V lost 0 bases, and 4 bases had no gene match. Germline V gene data show CDR1 as SEHNR and CDR2 as FQNEAQ (reference sequence). The CDR3 is made up of 15 amino acids. CDR3 nucleotides: TGTGCCAGCAGCTTAGCGCAGGGGGCTATCTACGAGCAGTACTTC. Translation gives CASSLAQGAIYEQYF.

CDR3 sequence: CASSPGRDNQETQYF. CDR3 DNA: TGTGCCAGCAGCCCGGGACGGGACAACCAAGAGACCCAGTACTTC. This chain connects TRBV7-3 to TRBJ2-7, with D possibly matching TRBD1 (6 bases). Near its end, the DNA agrees better with TRBJ2-5, so the J call may be wrong. The CDR3 covers 15 residues. Germline values: CDR1 SGHTA, CDR2 FQGTGA.

This clonotype was found once. The chain is built from TRBV19 and TRBJ2-2; possible D gene TRBD2, 6 bases. V was pared by 3 bases and J by 1 base, with 15 bases between. The CDR3 has 17 amino acids. Germline lookup yields CDR1 LNHDA and CDR2 SQIVND (reference sequence). In nucleotides, the CDR3 is TGTGCCAGTAGTATCCCCCTAGCGAACCTGAACACCGGGGAGCTGTTTTTT. This sequence encodes CASSIPLANLNTGELFF.

This chain connects TRBV7-2 to TRBJ1-1; 11 bases map to TRBD1. Germline CDR1 reads SGHTA; CDR2 reads FQGNSA. V was pared by 6 bases and J by 5 bases, with 8 bases of the junction left unmatched. This CDR3 contains 15 residues. CDR3 nucleotides: TGTGCCAGCAGATGGACAGGGGGCGGAGAGACTGAAGCTTTCTTT. Protein sequence: CASRWTGGGETEAFF.

A few counts support this clonotype. V gene TRBV7-2 combines with J gene TRBJ1-1, with D hard to call. The V end lost 5 bases, the J end lost 3 bases, and 10 bases lay between the germline ends. The CDR3 is made up of 13 amino acids. Germline loops: CDR1 SGHTA, CDR2 FQGNSA. CDR3: CASSPDIYTEAFF. The DNA for the CDR3 is TGTGCCAGCAGCCCCGACATATACACTGAAGCTTTCTTT.

This clonotype was counted a few times. The genes are TRBV24-1 and TRBJ2-7; TRBD2 matches 15 bases. Per the germline V gene, CDR1 is KGHDR and CDR2 is SFDVKD. The length of the CDR3 is 17 residues. J gave up 7 bases and V 4 bases, and 10 bases lay outside the gene matches. The CDR3 bases are TGTGCCACCAGTGACACAAGGACTAGCGGGGGGGCTTGGGAGCAGTACTTC. Translation gives CATSDTRTSGGAWEQYF.

This clonotype was observed a handful of times. The chain links TRBV5-1 to TRBJ1-4; D ambiguous. CDR1 SGHRS and CDR2 YFSETQ come from the germline V gene. V shed 0 bases and J shed 0 bases, with 9 bases lying between them. The CDR3 consists of 16 residues. CDR3 amino acids: CASSLAPRPTNEKLFF. In nucleotides, the CDR3 is TGCGCCAGCAGCTTGGCCCCGAGACCAACTAATGAAAAACTGTTTTTT.

This clonotype was observed a handful of times. V gene TRBV6-4 combines with J gene TRBJ2-5, with D possibly being TRBD2 (5 bases). V shed 0 bases and J shed 0 bases, with 14 bases lying between them. The CDR3 has 17 amino acids. Germline V CDR1 and CDR2: MRHNA, SNTAGT. The CDR3: CASSDSRYGLYQETQYF. The CDR3 region has the DNA TGTGCCAGCAGTGACTCCCGGTATGGACTTTACCAAGAGACCCAGTACTTC.

Turning to this clonotype: Its ends do not fully match the called genes, so a read error is possible. J is TRBJ2-7 and V is TRBV14; D tentatively reads TRBD1 or TRBD2 (5 bases each). This CDR3 region has 15 residues. The V gene's germline CDR1 is SGHDN and CDR2 FVKESK. CDR3 sequence (DNA): TGTGCCGGCAGCAAGCGAGAGTCGGGACCCTACGAGCAGTACTTC. As protein: CAGSKRESGPYEQYF. Combining the CDR3 with reference TRBV14 and TRBJ2-7 gives the whole variable domain EAGVTQFPSHSVIEKGQTVTLRCDPISGHDNLYWYRRVMGKEIKFLLHFVKESKQDESGMPNNRFLAERTGGTYSTLKVQPAELEDSGVYFCAGSKRESGPYEQYFGPGTRLTVT.

This clonotype was observed a handful of times. An end of the junction does not agree with germline; a read error may underlie this. V and J are TRBV7-2 and TRBJ1-1; D may be TRBD1 (6 bases). This CDR3 is built from 16 residues. Germline V gene lookup returns CDR1 SGHTA and CDR2 FQGNSA. The CDR3 loop reads CASTLSGAKSGTEAFF. The CDR3 bases are TGTGCCAGCACCTTATCGGGGGCAAAGAGCGGCACTGAAGCTTTCTTT.

The V gene is TRBV5-1, the J gene TRBJ1-2; maybe TRBD1 (6 bases). There are 16 residues in the CDR3. Germline V lookup: CDR1 SGHRS, CDR2 YFSETQ. Trimming pared 5 bases from V and 3 bases from J, leaving 20 bases between. The CDR3 DNA sequence: TGCGCCAGCAGACGATCGGCGGGGGGCGCGGACTATGGCTACACCTTC. It specifies CASRRSAGGADYGYTF.

This clonotype was seen a handful of times. The chain carries TRBV10-3 and TRBJ2-7; possibly TRBD1 for D (6 bases). Germline loops: CDR1 ENHRY, CDR2 SYGVKD. With 0 bases removed from V and 2 bases from J, the gap between germline ends came to 20 bases. This CDR3 is built from 18 residues. The CDR3 sequence: CAISESISRGRVAYEQYF. Here the CDR3 DNA reads TGTGCCATCAGTGAGTCGATATCCAGGGGAAGGGTGGCCTACGAGCAGTACTTC.

This clonotype was counted at least ten times. The chain uses TRBV5-1 and TRBJ2-7, with TRBD1 matching over 10 bases. This CDR3 is built from 14 residues. The J segment lost 3 bases and the V segment lost 3 bases, leaving 3 bases of the junction unmatched. Germline loops: CDR1 SGHRS, CDR2 YFSETQ. For the CDR3, the DNA is TGCGCCAGCAGCTACCGGGACAGGGGCTACGAGCAGTACTTC. The encoded protein is CASSYRDRGYEQYF.

This clonotype was detected ten times or more. This rearrangement joins TRBV29-1 to TRBJ2-7; D is ambiguous. Germline V gene lookup returns CDR1 SQVTM and CDR2 ANQGSEA. With 4 bases removed from V and 5 bases from J, the gap between germline ends came to 6 bases. The CDR3 is made up of 10 amino acids. The CDR3 protein is CSVGVHEQYF. CDR3 DNA sequence: TGCAGCGTTGGGGTCCACGAGCAGTACTTC.

This clonotype was detected a few times. The CDR3: CASRPPSGANVLTF. As DNA, the CDR3 is TGTGCCAGCAGACCCCCTTCTGGGGCCAACGTCCTGACTTTC. The chain is built from TRBV6-2 or TRBV6-3 and TRBJ2-6; D not resolved. The germline V gene encodes CDR1 MNHEY and CDR2 SVGEGT. Trimming removed 6 bases from V and 1 base from J, with 7 bases in between. This CDR3 spans 14 amino acids.

The chain carries TRBV7-8 and TRBJ2-7; D may be TRBD1 (6 bases). Trimming shortened V by 7 bases and J by 2 bases, and 9 bases separated the two germline ends. The CDR3 is made up of 12 amino acids. CDR1 is SGHVS and CDR2 is FQNEAQ in the germline V gene. The CDR3 reads CASTRGTYEQYF. In DNA form, the CDR3 reads TGTGCCAGCACCAGGGGAACCTACGAGCAGTACTTC. The full variable domain, in which reference TRBV7-8 and TRBJ2-7 provide the parts outside the CDR3, is GAGVSQSPRYKVAKRGQDVALRCDPISGHVSLFWYQQALGQGPEFLTYFQNEAQLDKSGLPSDRFFAERPEGSVSTLKIQRTQQEDSAVYLCASTRGTYEQYFGPGTRLTVT.

The rearrangement joins TRBV7-2 to TRBJ2-1; TRBD2 matches 8 bases. The CDR3 covers 15 residues. Per the germline V gene, CDR1 is SGHTA and CDR2 is FQGNSA. Trimming cost V 3 bases and J 5 bases; bases outside gene matches: 6. This chain's CDR3 is CASSFTSGSNNEQFF. CDR3 bases: TGTGCCAGCAGCTTCACTAGCGGCAGTAACAATGAGCAGTTCTTC.

This clonotype has more than one count but fewer than ten. The chain is built from TRBV12-3 or TRBV12-4 and TRBJ1-2; D gene unclear. V lost 5 bases to trimming and J lost 4 bases, with 11 bases between them. The CDR3 totals 13 residues. CDR3 DNA sequence: TGTGCCAGCAGTCCCGGGTCTGCCTATGGCTACACCTTC. As protein: CASSPGSAYGYTF.

This chain links TRBV14 with TRBJ1-1, with D unresolved. V gave up 4 bases and J gave up 8 bases, with 14 bases separating them. Germline CDR1 and CDR2: SGHDN and FVKESK. The CDR3 is 13 residues long. CDR3 nucleotide sequence: TGTGCCAGCAGCCCGATAGGACGGTTGGAAGCTTTCTTT. Translation gives CASSPIGRLEAFF.

This clonotype showed up just a few times. The genes are TRBV5-1 and TRBJ2-3, with a weak D call TRBD2 (5 bases). CDR1 is SGHRS and CDR2 is YFSETQ in the germline V gene. Trimming took off 7 bases at V and 4 bases at J, with 13 bases between the two ends. This CDR3 has 13 amino acids. In nucleotides, the CDR3 is TGCGCCAGCGGTTCCCTAGCCCCAGATACGCAGTATTTT. Translated: CASGSLAPDTQYF. Full variable domain (missing parts from reference TRBV5-1 and TRBJ2-3): KAGVTQTPRYLIKTRGQQVTLSCSPISGHRSVSWYQQTPGQGLQFLFEYFSETQRNKGNFPGRFSGRQFSNSRSEMNVSTLELGDSALYLCASGSLAPDTQYFGPGTRLTVL.

This clonotype was observed a few times. V is TRBV13 and J is TRBJ2-7; D gene uncertain. In germline, CDR1 is PRHDT, CDR2 FYEKMQ (reference sequence). Trimming took 4 bases from V and 0 from J, leaving 13 bases between them. The CDR3 is 15 residues long. CDR3 sequence: CASSSWGKASYEQYF. CDR3 nucleotides: TGTGCCAGCAGCTCCTGGGGAAAAGCCTCCTACGAGCAGTACTTC.

The rearrangement uses TRBV6-1 and TRBJ2-1; 7 bases match TRBD1. Germline V lookup: CDR1 MNHNS, CDR2 SASEGT. V gave up 6 bases and J gave up 5 bases; unmatched junction bases: 10. The CDR3 runs 15 residues. CDR3 DNA sequence: TGTGCCAGCAGGGACTCCGGGACAGCAAACAATGAGCAGTTCTTC. It encodes CASRDSGTANNEQFF.

The rearrangement links TRBV4-3 to TRBJ2-1; 10 bases are a match to TRBD2. CDR1 and CDR2 from the germline V gene are LGHNA and YSLEER. The trim removed 3 bases at V and 4 bases at J, leaving 6 bases unmatched. The CDR3 is made up of 16 amino acids. Here the CDR3 DNA reads TGCGCCAGCAGCCAGGTCGGGACTAGCGCTTACAATGAGCAGTTCTTC. As protein: CASSQVGTSAYNEQFF.

As concerns this clonotype: One junction end disagrees with the germline gene, perhaps due to a read error. This chain uses TRBV29-1 with TRBJ2-7; D may be TRBD1 or TRBD2 (5 bases each). The CDR3 runs 13 residues. The germline gives CDR1 SQVTM, CDR2 ANQGSEA. CDR3 residues: CSVVWGSSYEQNF. The CDR3 DNA follows: TGCAGCGTTGTTTGGGGGAGCTCCTACGAGCAGAACTTC.

This chain connects TRBV20-1 to TRBJ1-1; 11 positions agree with TRBD1. CDR1 and CDR2 from the germline V gene are DFQATT and SNEGSKA (reference sequence). J gave up 4 bases and V 4 bases, and 8 bases lay outside the gene matches. The CDR3 loop spans 15 amino acids. This CDR3 reads CSANLPGTGGTEAFF. As DNA, the CDR3 is TGCAGTGCTAATCTCCCCGGGACAGGGGGCACTGAAGCTTTCTTT.

The V gene is TRBV29-1, the J gene TRBJ2-1; D unclear. Germline V gene data show CDR1 as SQVTM and CDR2 as ANQGSEA. The ends were cut back, 0 bases at V and 0 bases at J, with 15 bases in the middle. This CDR3 region has 17 residues. The CDR3 coding sequence is TGCAGCGTTGAAGATCCGGCCGAGGTTTCCTCCTACAATGAGCAGTTCTTC. Translation gives CSVEDPAEVSSYNEQFF.